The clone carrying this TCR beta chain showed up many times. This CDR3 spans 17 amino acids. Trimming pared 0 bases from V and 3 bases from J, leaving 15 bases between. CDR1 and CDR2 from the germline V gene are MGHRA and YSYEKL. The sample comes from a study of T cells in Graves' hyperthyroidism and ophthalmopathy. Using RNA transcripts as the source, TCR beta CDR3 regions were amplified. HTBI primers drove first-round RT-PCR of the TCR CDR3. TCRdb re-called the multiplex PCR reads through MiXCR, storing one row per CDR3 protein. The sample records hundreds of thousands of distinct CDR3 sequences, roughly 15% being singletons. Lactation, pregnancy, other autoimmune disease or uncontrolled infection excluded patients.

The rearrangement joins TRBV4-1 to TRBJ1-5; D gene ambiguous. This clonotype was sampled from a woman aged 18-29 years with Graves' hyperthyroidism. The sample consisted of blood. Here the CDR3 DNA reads TGCGCCAGCAGCCAAGAATTTCTGCGGAAGCTCAATCAGCCCCAGCATTTT. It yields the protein CASSQEFLRKLNQPQHF.